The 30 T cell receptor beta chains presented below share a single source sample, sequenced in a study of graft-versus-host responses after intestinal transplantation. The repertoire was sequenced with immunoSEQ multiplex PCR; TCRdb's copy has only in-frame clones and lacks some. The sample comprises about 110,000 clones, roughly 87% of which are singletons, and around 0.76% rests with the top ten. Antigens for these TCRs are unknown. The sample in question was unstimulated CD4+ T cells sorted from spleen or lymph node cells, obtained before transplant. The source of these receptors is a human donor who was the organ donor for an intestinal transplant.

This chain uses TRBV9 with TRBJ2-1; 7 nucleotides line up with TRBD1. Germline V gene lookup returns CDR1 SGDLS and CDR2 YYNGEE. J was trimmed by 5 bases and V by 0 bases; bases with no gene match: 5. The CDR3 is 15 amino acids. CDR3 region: CASSVDGTANNEQFF. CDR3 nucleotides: TGTGCCAGCAGCGTAGACGGGACAGCTAACAATGAGCAGTTCTTC.

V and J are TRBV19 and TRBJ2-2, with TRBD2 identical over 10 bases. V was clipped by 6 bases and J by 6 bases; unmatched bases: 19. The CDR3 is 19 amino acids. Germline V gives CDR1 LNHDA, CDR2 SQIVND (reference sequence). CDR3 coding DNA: TGTGCCAGTAGATCAATTTTACGGACTAGCGGCCTGGGGGCCGGGGAGCTGTTTTTT. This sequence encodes CASRSILRTSGLGAGELFF.

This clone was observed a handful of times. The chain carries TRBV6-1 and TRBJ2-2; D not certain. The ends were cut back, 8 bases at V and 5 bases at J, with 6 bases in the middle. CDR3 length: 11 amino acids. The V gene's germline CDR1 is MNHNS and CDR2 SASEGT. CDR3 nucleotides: TGTGCCAGCTCGAGGACCGGGGAGCTGTTTTTT. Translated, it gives CASSRTGELFF.

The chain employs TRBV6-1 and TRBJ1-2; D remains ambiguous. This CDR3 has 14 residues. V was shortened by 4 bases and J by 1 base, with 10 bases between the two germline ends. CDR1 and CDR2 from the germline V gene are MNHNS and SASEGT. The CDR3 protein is CASSGFEGNYGYTF. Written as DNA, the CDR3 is TGTGCCAGCAGTGGCTTTGAGGGTAACTATGGCTACACCTTC.

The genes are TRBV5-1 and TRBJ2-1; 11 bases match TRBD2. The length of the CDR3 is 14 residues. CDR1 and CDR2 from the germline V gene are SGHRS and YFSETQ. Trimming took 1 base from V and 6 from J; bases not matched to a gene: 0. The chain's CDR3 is CASSLTSGSNEQFF. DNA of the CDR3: TGCGCCAGCAGCTTGACTAGCGGGAGCAATGAGCAGTTCTTC.

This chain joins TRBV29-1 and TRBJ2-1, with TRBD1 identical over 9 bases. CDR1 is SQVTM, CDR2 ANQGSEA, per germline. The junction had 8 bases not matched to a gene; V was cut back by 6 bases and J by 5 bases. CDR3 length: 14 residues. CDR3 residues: CSVEQGAGDNEQFF. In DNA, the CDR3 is TGCAGCGTAGAACAGGGGGCTGGAGACAATGAGCAGTTCTTC.

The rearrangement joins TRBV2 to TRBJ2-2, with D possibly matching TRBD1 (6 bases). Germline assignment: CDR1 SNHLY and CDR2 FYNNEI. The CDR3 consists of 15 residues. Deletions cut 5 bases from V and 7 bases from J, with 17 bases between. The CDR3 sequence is CASSSQGFGGGELFF. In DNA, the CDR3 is TGTGCCAGCAGTTCACAGGGATTTGGCGGCGGGGAGCTGTTTTTT.

The CDR3 bases are TGTGCCAGCAGCGCCGGCTCGAGAGATGAGCAGTTCTTC. As protein: CASSAGSRDEQFF. The J gene is TRBJ2-1, the V gene TRBV9; D remains unclear. Trimming stripped 3 bases from V and 8 bases from J, with 12 bases between. The CDR3 is 13 amino acids. Looked up from germline, CDR1 is SGDLS and CDR2 is YYNGEE.

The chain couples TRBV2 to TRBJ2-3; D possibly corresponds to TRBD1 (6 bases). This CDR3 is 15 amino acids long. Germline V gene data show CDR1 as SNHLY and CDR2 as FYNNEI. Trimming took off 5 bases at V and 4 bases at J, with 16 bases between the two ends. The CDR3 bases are TGTGCCAGCAGTTACAACAGGGTCCGCGCAGATACGCAGTATTTT. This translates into CASSYNRVRADTQYF.

The CDR3: CASSEHVTGELFF. As DNA, the CDR3 is TGTGCCAGCAGTGAACACGTAACCGGGGAGCTGTTTTTT. The genes are TRBV2 and TRBJ2-2, with D hard to call. V lost 2 bases and J lost 5, with 6 bases in between. Germline CDR1 SNHLY, CDR2 FYNNEI. The CDR3 is 13 residues long.

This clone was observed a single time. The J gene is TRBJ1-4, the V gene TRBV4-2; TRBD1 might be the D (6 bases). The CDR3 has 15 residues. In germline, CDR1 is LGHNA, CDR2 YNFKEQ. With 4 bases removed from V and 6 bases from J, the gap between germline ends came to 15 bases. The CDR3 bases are TGTGCCAGCAGCCGCCGCGATGGGGGCGATGAAAAACTGTTTTTT. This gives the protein CASSRRDGGDEKLFF.

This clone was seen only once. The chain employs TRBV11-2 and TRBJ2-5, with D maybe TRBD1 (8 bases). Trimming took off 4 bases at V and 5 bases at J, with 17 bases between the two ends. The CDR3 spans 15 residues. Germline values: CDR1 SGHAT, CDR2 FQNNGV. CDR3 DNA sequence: TGTGCCAGCAGCTCACCTGACAGGGGAGGGGAGACCCAGTACTTC. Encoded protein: CASSSPDRGGETQYF.

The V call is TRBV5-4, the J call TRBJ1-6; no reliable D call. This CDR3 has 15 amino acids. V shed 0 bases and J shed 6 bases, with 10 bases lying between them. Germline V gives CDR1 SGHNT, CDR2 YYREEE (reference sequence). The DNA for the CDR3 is TGTGCCAGCAGCTTGGGGTTAGTCAGTAATTCACCCCTCCACTTT. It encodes CASSLGLVSNSPLHF. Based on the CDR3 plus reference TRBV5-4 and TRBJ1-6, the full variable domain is ETGVTQSPTHLIKTRGQQVTLRCSSQSGHNTVSWYQQALGQGPQFIFQYYREEENGRGNFPPRFSGLQFPNYSSELNVNALELDDSALYLCASSLGLVSNSPLHFGNGTRLTVT.

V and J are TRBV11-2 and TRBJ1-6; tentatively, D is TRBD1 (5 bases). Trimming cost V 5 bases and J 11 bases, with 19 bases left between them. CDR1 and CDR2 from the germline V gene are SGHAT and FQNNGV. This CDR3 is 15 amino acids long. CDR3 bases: TGTGCCAGCAGCCTCAGTCGGGACTCCCTTGCACCCCTCCACTTT. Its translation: CASSLSRDSLAPLHF.

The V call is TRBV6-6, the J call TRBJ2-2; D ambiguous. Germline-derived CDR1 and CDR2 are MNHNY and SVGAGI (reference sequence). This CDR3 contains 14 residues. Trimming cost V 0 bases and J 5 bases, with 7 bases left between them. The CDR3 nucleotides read TGTGCCAGCAGTTACTCTAGGGCTACCGGGGAGCTGTTTTTT. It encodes CASSYSRATGELFF.

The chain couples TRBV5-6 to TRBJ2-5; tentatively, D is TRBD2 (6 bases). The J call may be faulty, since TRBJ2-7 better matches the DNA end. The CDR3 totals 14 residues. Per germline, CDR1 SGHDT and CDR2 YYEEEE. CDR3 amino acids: CASSLSGSTYEQYF. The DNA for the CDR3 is TGTGCCAGCAGCTTAAGCGGGTCCACCTACGAGCAGTACTTC.

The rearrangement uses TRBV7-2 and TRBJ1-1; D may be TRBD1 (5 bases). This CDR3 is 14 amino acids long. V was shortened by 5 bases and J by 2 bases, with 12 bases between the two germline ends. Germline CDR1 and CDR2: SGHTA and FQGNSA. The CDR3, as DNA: TGTGCCAGCAGCGCGGGACGGAGAAACACTGAAGCTTTCTTT. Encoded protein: CASSAGRRNTEAFF.

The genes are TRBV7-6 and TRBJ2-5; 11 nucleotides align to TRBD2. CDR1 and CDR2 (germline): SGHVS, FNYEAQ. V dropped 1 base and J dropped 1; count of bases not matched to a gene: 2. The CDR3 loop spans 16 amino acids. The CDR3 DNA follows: TGTGCCAGCAGCTTAGGACTAGCGGGGCTCCAAGAGACCCAGTACTTC. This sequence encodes CASSLGLAGLQETQYF.

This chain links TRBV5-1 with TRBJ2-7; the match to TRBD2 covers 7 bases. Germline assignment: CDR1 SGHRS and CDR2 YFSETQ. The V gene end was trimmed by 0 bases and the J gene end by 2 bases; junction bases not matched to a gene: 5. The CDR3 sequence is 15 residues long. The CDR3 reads CASSLAGGSPYEQYF. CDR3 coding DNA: TGCGCCAGCAGCTTGGCCGGCGGGAGTCCCTACGAGCAGTACTTC.

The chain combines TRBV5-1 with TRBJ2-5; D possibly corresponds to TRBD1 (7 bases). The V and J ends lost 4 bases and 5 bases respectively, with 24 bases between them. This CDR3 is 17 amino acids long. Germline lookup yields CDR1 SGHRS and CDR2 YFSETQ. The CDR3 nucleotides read TGCGCCAGCAGCCCGCTTCCAGGAGGGGGCTTCGGGGAGACCCAGTACTTC. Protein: CASSPLPGGGFGETQYF.

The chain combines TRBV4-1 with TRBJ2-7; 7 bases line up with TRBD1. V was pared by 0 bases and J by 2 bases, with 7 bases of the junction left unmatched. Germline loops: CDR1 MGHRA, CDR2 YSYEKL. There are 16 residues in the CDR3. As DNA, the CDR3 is TGCGCCAGCAGCCAAGAGTATAGGGGACAGCCCTACGAGCAGTACTTC. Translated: CASSQEYRGQPYEQYF.

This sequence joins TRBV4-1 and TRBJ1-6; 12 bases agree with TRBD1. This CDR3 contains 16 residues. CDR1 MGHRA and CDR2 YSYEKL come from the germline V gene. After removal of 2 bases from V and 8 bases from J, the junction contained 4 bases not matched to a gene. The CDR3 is CASSQKGTGGDSPLHF. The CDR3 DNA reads TGCGCCAGCAGCCAAAAAGGGACAGGGGGCGATTCACCCCTCCACTTT.

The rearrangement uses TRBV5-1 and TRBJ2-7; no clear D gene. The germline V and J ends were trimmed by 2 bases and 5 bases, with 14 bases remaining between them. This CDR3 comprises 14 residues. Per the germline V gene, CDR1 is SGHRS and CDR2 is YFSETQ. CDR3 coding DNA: TGCGCCAGCAGCTTTACAGAGCCTAATGACGAGCAGTACTTC. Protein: CASSFTEPNDEQYF. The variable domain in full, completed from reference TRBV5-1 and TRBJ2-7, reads KAGVTQTPRYLIKTRGQQVTLSCSPISGHRSVSWYQQTPGQGLQFLFEYFSETQRNKGNFPGRFSGRQFSNSRSEMNVSTLELGDSALYLCASSFTEPNDEQYFGPGTRLTVT.

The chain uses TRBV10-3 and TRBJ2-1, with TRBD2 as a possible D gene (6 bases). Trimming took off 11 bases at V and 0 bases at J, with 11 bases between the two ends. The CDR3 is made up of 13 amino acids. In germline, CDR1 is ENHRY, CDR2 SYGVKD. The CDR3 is CAARGASYNEQFF. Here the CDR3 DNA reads TGTGCCGCCCGCGGGGCCTCCTACAATGAGCAGTTCTTC.

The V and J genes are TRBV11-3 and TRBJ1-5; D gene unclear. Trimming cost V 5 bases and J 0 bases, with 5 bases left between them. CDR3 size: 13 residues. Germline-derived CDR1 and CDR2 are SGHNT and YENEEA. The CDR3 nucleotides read TGTGCCAGCAGCGAATATAGCAATCAGCCCCAGCATTTT. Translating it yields CASSEYSNQPQHF.

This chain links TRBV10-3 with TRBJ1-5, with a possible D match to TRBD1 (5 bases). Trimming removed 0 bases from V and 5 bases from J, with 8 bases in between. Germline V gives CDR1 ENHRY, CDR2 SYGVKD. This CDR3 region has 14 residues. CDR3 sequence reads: CAISESGDYQPQHF. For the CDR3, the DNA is TGTGCCATCAGTGAGTCGGGGGACTATCAGCCCCAGCATTTT.

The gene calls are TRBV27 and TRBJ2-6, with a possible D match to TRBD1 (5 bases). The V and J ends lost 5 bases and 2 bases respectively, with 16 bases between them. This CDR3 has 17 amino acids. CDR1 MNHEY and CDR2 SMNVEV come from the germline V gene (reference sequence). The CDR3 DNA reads TGTGCCAGCAGTCACAAAGCTGGGGCGGCTGGGGCCAACGTCCTGACTTTC. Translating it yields CASSHKAGAAGANVLTF.

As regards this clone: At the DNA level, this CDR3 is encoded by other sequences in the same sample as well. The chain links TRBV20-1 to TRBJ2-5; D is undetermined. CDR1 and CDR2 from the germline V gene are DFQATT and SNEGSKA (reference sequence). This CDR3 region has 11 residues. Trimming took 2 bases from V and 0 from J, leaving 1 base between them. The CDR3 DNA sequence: TGCAGTGCTAGAAACCAAGAGACCCAGTACTTC. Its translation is CSARNQETQYF.

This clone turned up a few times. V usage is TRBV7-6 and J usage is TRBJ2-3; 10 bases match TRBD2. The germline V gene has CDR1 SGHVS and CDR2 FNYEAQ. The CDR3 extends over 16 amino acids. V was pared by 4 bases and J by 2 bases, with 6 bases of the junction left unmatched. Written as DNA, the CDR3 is TGTGCCAGCAGCTACGGGACTAGCGCTTACACAGATACGCAGTATTTT. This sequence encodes CASSYGTSAYTDTQYF.

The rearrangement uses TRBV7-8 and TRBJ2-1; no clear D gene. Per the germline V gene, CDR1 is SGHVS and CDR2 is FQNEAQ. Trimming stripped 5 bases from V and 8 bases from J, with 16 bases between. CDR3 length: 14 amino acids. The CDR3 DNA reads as TGTGCCAGCAGCCCGTCCCCCAATGGGGATGAGCAGTTCTTC. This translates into CASSPSPNGDEQFF.